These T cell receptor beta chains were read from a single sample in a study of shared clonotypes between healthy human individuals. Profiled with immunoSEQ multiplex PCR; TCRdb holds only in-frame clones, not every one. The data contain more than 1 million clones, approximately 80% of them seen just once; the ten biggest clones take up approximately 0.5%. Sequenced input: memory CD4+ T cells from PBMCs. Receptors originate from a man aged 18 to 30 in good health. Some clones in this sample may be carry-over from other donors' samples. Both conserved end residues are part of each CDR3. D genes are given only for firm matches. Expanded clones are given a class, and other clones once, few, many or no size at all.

CDR3: CASSREWGESYEQYF; DNA: TGTGCCAGCAGCAGGGAATGGGGGGAGTCCTACGAGCAGTACTTC; D: NA; J: TRBJ2-7; size: once; V: TRBV9
CDR3: CASRPPENQPQHF; DNA: TGCGCCAGTCGACCCCCCGAGAATCAGCCCCAGCATTTT; D: NA; J: TRBJ1-5; size: few; V: TRBV4-1
CDR3: CASTYTGQTTEAFF; DNA: TGTGCCAGCACCTACACGGGACAGACCACTGAAGCTTTCTTT; D: TRBD1; J: TRBJ1-1; size: NA; V: TRBV6-5
CDR3: CASSVRQGSSNQPQHF; DNA: TGTGCCAGCAGTGTCCGACAGGGGAGCAGCAATCAGCCCCAGCATTTT; D: TRBD1; J: TRBJ1-5; size: NA; V: TRBV28
CDR3: CASSETSTGELFF; DNA: TGTGCCAGCAGTGAGACGAGCACCGGGGAGCTGTTTTTT; D: NA; J: TRBJ2-2; size: NA; V: TRBV6-4
CDR3: CASSFTGAETQYF; DNA: TGTGCCAGCAGCTTCACGGGGGCAGAGACCCAGTACTTC; D: NA; J: TRBJ2-5; size: NA; V: TRBV11-2
CDR3: CSAIDGETQYF; DNA: TGCAGTGCTATTGATGGAGAGACCCAGTACTTC; D: NA; J: TRBJ2-5; size: NA; V: TRBV20-1
CDR3: CASSPRNSNEQFF; DNA: TGTGCCAGCAGCCCCCGGAACAGTAATGAGCAGTTCTTC; D: NA; J: TRBJ2-1; size: NA; V: TRBV7-3
CDR3: CASSSGELFF; DNA: TGTGCCAGCAGTTCCGGGGAGCTGTTTTTT; D: NA; J: TRBJ2-2; size: NA; V: TRBV6-6
CDR3: CASGIAGGSDTQYF; DNA: TGTGCCAGCGGAATAGCGGGAGGTTCGGATACGCAGTATTTT; D: TRBD2; J: TRBJ2-3; size: NA; V: TRBV9
CDR3: CASSQPMGTQYF; DNA: TGTGCCAGCAGCCAACCGATGGGGACCCAGTACTTC; D: NA; J: TRBJ2-5; size: NA; V: TRBV4-2
CDR3: CASSTRTASNYGYTF; DNA: TGTGCCAGCAGCACTAGGACAGCTTCGAACTATGGCTACACCTTC; D: NA; J: TRBJ1-2; size: NA; V: TRBV5-4
CDR3: CASSLQGTNEKLFF; DNA: TGCGCCAGCAGCTTACAGGGAACTAATGAAAAACTGTTTTTT; D: NA; J: TRBJ1-4; size: NA; V: TRBV5-1
CDR3: CASSVGETQYF; DNA: TGTGCCAGCAGTGTAGGGGAGACCCAGTACTTC; D: NA; J: TRBJ2-5; size: NA; V: TRBV6-1
CDR3: CASSRTGNYGYTF; DNA: TGTGCCAGCAGTAGGACAGGGAACTATGGCTACACCTTC; D: TRBD1; J: TRBJ1-2; size: NA; V: TRBV9
CDR3: CASSWTQGYEQYF; DNA: TGTGCCAGCAGCTGGACGCAGGGATACGAGCAGTACTTC; D: NA; J: TRBJ2-7; size: NA; V: TRBV5-6
CDR3: CASSYTPRGNYGYTF; DNA: TGTGCCAGCAGTTACACGCCCCGGGGGAACTATGGCTACACCTTC; D: NA; J: TRBJ1-2; size: NA; V: TRBV6-6
CDR3: CASSQPFRNEQFF; DNA: TGTGCCAGCAGTCAACCTTTCAGGAATGAGCAGTTCTTC; D: NA; J: TRBJ2-1; size: NA; V: TRBV27
CDR3: CASSYRDRGNIQYF; DNA: TGTGCCAGCAGTTATCGCGACAGGGGAAACATTCAGTACTTC; D: TRBD1; J: TRBJ2-4; size: NA; V: TRBV28
CDR3: CASSIKRQSYSNQPQHF; DNA: TGTGCCAGTAGTATCAAACGTCAGTCTTATAGCAATCAGCCCCAGCATTTT; D: NA; J: TRBJ1-5; size: NA; V: TRBV19
CDR3: CSVPSHWREQRDTQYF; DNA: TGCAGCGTCCCCTCGCACTGGAGGGAGCAGAGAGATACGCAGTATTTT; D: NA; J: TRBJ2-3; size: NA; V: TRBV29-1
CDR3: CAISTANTGELFF; DNA: TGTGCCATCAGTACAGCGAACACCGGGGAGCTGTTTTTT; D: NA; J: TRBJ2-2; size: NA; V: TRBV10-3